This T cell receptor (beta chain) was obtained from a study of cytomegalovirus exposure and HLA in healthy donors. The CDR3 sequence is 12 residues long. Germline loops: CDR1 SEHNR, CDR2 FQNEAQ (reference sequence). The primer mix had 60 Vbeta and 13 Jbeta primers. TCRdb keeps only in-frame clones here, not all; method: immunoSEQ multiplex PCR. The data contain under 200,000 clones, 75% to 90% of them singletons. This clone turned up a few times. Its antigen is not identified. One end of the junction is discordant with germline, which a read error may explain. Study findings and constraints: The authors enumerated over 150 TCR beta chains as linked to cytomegalovirus. Using a false discovery rate of 0.05, a later analysis showed that some 16,000 TCR beta sequences were associated with HLA alleles.

The V gene is TRBV7-9, the J gene TRBJ1-5; possibly TRBD1 for D (6 bases). The sequence came from a woman aged 25 to 39 in good health and CMV-seronegative. The material sequenced was PBMCs. The CDR3 DNA follows: TGTTCCAGCAGTCAGGGGAATCAGCCCCAGCATTTT. It is translated as CSSSQGNQPQHF. Drawing the rest from reference TRBV7-9 and TRBJ1-5, the complete variable domain is DTGVSQNPRHKITKRGQNVTFRCDPISEHNRLYWYRQTLGQGPEFLTYFQNEAQLEKSRLLSDRFSAERPKGSFSTLEIQRTEQGDSAMYLCSSSQGNQPQHFGDGTRLSIL.